This TCR beta chain was documented in a study of shared clonotypes between healthy human individuals. A note on this clone: Its matching antigen is unknown.

Study-wide findings and caveats: Naive CD4 clonotypes were shared across a handful of donors at roughly 4.6%. Compared with clonotypes that all four donors shared, non-shared clonotypes had lower generation probabilities.

Sequencing was performed with immunoSEQ multiplex PCR; in TCRdb, only in-frame clones are kept and a portion is missing. Of about 980,000 clones listed, approximately 76% were seen once; the top ten hold roughly 1.5%. This receptor was taken from a man between 18 and 29 years old in good health. The material sequenced was memory CD4+ T cells sorted from blood. Subset reported: CD45RA-negative fraction.

CDR3 nucleotide sequence: TGTGCCAGCTCCCCCATCAGCATGAACACTGAAGCTTTCTTT. This sequence encodes CASSPISMNTEAFF. The chain recombines TRBV18 with TRBJ1-1; D is unresolved. The CDR3 has 14 residues. Trimming pared 6 bases from V and 0 bases from J, leaving 11 bases between. Germline CDR1 is KGHSH and CDR2 is LQKENI.